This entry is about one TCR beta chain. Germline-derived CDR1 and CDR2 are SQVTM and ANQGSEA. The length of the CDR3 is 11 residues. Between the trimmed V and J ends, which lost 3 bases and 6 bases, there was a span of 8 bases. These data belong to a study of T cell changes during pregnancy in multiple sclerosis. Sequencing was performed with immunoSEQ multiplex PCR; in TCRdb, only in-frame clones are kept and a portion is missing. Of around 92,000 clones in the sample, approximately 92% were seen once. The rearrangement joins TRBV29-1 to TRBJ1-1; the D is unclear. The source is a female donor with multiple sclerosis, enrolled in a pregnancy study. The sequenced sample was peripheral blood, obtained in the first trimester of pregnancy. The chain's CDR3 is CSVDGEAEAFF. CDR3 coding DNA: TGCAGCGTTGACGGGGAGGCTGAAGCTTTCTTT.